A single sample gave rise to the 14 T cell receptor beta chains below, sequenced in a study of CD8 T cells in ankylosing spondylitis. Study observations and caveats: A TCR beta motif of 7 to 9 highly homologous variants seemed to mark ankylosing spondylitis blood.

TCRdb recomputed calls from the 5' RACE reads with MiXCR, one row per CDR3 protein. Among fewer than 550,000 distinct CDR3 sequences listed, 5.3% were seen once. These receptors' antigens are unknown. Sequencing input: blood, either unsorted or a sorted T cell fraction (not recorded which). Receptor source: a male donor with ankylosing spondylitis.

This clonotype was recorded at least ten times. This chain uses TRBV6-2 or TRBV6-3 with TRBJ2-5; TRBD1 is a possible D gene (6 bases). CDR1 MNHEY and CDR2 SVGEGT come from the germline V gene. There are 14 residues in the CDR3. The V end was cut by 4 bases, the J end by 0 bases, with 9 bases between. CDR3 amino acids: CASSSQGYQETQYF. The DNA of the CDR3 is TGTGCCAGCAGTTCCCAGGGGTACCAAGAGACCCAGTACTTC.

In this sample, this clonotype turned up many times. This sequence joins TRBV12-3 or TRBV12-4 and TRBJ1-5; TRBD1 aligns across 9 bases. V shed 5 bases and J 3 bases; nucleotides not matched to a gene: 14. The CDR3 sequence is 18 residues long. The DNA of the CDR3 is TGTGCCAGCAGTCCTAGTGGGGGTGGACAGGGGCTCAATCAGCCCCAGCATTTT. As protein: CASSPSGGGQGLNQPQHF.

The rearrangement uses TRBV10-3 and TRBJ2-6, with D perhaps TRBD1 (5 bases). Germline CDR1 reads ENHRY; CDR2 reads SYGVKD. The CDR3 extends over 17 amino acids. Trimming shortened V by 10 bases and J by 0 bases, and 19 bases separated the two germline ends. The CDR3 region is CATSFRVLISGANVLTF. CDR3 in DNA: TGTGCCACCTCGTTCAGGGTCCTGATCTCTGGGGCCAACGTCCTGACTTTC.

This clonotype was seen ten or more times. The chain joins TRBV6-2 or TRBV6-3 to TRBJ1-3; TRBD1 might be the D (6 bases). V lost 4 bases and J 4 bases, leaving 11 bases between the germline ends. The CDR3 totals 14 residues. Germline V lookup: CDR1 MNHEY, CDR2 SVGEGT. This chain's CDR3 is CASSSPGQGNTIYF. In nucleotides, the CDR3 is TGTGCCAGCAGTTCTCCGGGACAAGGAAACACCATATATTTT.

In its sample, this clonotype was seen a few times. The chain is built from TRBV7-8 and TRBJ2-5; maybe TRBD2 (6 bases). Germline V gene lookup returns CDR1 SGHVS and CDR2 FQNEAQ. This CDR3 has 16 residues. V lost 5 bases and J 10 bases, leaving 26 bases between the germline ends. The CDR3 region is CASSPARTRGGGVQYF. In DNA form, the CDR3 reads TGTGCCAGCAGCCCAGCGAGGACACGGGGAGGTGGAGTCCAGTACTTC.

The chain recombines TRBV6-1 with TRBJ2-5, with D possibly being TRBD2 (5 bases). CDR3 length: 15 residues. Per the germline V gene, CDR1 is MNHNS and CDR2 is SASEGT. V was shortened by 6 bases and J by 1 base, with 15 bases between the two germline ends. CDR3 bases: TGTGCCAGCAGCCCTCTGGGGAGCGCCCAAGAGACCCAGTACTTC. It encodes CASSPLGSAQETQYF.

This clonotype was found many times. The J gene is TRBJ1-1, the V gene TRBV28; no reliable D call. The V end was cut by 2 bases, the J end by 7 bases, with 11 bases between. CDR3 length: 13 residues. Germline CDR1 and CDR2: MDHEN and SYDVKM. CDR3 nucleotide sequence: TGTGCCAGCAGTTTAGTCGGCGATCATGAAGCTTTCTTT. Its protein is CASSLVGDHEAFF.

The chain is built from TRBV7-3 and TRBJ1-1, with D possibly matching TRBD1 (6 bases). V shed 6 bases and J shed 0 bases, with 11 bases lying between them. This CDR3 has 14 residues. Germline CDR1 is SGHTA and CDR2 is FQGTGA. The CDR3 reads CASRQGPMNTEAFF. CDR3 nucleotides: TGTGCCAGCAGACAGGGACCCATGAACACTGAAGCTTTCTTT.

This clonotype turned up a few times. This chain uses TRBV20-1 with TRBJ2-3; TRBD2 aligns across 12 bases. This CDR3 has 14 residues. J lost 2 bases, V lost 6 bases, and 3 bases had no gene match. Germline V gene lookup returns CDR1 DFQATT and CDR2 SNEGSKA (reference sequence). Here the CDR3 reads CSASSGGATDTQYF. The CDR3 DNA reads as TGCAGTGCATCTAGCGGGGGGGCCACAGATACGCAGTATTTT.

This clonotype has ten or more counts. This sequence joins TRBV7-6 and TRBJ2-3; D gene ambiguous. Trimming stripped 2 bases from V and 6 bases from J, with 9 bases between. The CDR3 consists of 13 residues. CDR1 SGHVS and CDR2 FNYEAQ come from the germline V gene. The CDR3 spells CASSLRAADTQYF. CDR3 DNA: TGTGCCAGCAGCTTACGGGCCGCGGATACGCAGTATTTT.

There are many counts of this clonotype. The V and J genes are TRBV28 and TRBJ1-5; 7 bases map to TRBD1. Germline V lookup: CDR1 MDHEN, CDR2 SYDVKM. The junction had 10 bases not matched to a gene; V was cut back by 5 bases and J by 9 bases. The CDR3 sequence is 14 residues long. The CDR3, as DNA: TGTGCCAGCAGTCCGCAACAGGGGTCCCGGCCCCAGCATTTT. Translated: CASSPQQGSRPQHF.

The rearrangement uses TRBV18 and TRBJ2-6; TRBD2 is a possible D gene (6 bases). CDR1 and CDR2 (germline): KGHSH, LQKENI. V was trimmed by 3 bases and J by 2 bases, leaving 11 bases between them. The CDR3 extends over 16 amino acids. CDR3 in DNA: TGTGCCAGCTCACCCCCGGGACTTGCTGGGGCCAACGTCCTGACTTTC. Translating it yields CASSPPGLAGANVLTF.

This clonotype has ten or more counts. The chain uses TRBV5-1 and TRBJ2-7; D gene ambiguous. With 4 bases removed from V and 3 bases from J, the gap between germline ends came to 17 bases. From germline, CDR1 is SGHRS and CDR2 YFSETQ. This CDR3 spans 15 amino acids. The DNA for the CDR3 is TGCGCCAGCAGCCCCAGTGTGGGTAGCCACTACGAGCAGTACTTC. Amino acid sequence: CASSPSVGSHYEQYF.

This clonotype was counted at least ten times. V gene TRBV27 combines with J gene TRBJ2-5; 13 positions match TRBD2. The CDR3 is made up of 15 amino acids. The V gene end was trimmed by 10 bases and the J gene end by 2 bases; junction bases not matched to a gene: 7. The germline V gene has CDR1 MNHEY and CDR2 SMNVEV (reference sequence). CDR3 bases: TGTGCCACCCGGGGACTAGCGGGATCGCAAGAGACCCAGTACTTC. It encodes CATRGLAGSQETQYF.